Listed below are T cell receptor beta chains from one sample, sequenced in a study of cytomegalovirus exposure and HLA in healthy donors. TCRdb's copy holds only in-frame clones and misses some; the assay was immunoSEQ multiplex PCR. The sample records about 160,000 clones, 80% to 85% being singletons. The source material was PBMCs. The origin of the receptors is a male donor in good health and CMV-seropositive. Each CDR3 is given without its conserved first and last residue. The order of the fields is clone size, J gene, V gene, CDR3 protein. Size values are once, few and many counts, or a class for expanded clones, and some rows have none.

>.|TRBJ2-7|TRBV6-1
ASSEGWTVSYEQY
>.|TRBJ2-1|TRBV30
ACSGTSGRANEQF
>few|TRBJ2-1|TRBV19
ASSISRYNEQF
>.|TRBJ2-3|TRBV19
ASRETTGWGTDTQY
>.|TRBJ1-1|TRBV6-5
ASSHGEFGNTEAF
>.|TRBJ1-2|TRBV28
ASSPSGGAHNGYT
>.|TRBJ2-7|TRBV5-1
ASSRGISGSTSYEQY
>.|TRBJ2-2|TRBV5-4
ASSLETSGGGGELF
>.|TRBJ1-2|TRBV7-9
ASSPPPGTYGYT
>.|TRBJ1-1|TRBV12-5
ASGLGTGTGTTEAF
>.|TRBJ2-3|TRBV27
ASSSAYLAGASTDTQY
>once|TRBJ1-1|TRBV5-6
ASSLQGTEAF
>.|TRBJ1-4|TRBV6-5
ASSYWTGADEKLF
>.|TRBJ2-7|TRBV4-3
ASSQRVSSYEQY
>.|TRBJ1-1|TRBV10-1
ASSESPTAEAF
>.|TRBJ1-5|TRBV5-8
ASSRGQTNNQPQH
>.|TRBJ2-5|TRBV5-6
ASSSTGAQY
>.|TRBJ2-7|TRBV6-5
ASSSPTRGTYEQY
>once|TRBJ1-4|TRBV5-1
ASSYEGRGEKLF
>.|TRBJ2-7|TRBV7-2
ASSYLGVAGSRYEQY
>few|TRBJ2-1|TRBV27
ASSLSSWAGDEQF
>.|TRBJ1-2|TRBV4-1
ASSHLRGGPGQGARGYT
>.|TRBJ2-1|TRBV7-9
ASSQGAGSPVEQF
>.|TRBJ1-1|TRBV7-9
ASSPTYRGNTEAF
>.|TRBJ2-7|TRBV5-6
ASSSRPQGSEQY
>.|TRBJ2-1|TRBV30
AWSGLSGRISYNEQF
>.|TRBJ2-5|TRBV10-2
ASSGSGGSRETQY
>.|TRBJ2-7|TRBV30
AWSLGAAQTYEQY
>.|TRBJ2-6|TRBV7-2
ASSSGEGGANGLT
>.|TRBJ1-5|TRBV6-1
ASRQQVYSNQPQH
>.|TRBJ1-2|TRBV4-3
ASSQEGDSFYGYT
>.|TRBJ2-2|TRBV29-1
SVYQAIAGELF
>few|TRBJ2-5|TRBV5-1
ASSLGGTSGDSRRETQY
>.|TRBJ2-5|TRBV6-1
ASSEPVAGGRETQY
>.|TRBJ2-5|TRBV18
ASSPLGVAGVRETQY
>.|TRBJ2-7|TRBV4-1
ASSQIGGAHEQY
>once|TRBJ2-7|TRBV6-1
ASRLASGAEQY
>.|TRBJ2-1|TRBV5-8
ASSFPSGSFNEQF
>.|TRBJ2-2|TRBV11-3
ASSLGPSAGELF
>.|TRBJ2-1|TRBV11-3
ASSLGGRGKEQF
>.|TRBJ2-2|TRBV10-2
ASSDSGRFPGELF
>.|TRBJ2-5|TRBV6-4
ASSNDQGETQY
>.|TRBJ2-7|TRBV7-2
ASSFSSYEQY
>.|TRBJ1-1|TRBV6-1
ASSEAARGLAEAF
>.|TRBJ2-5|TRBV15
ATSRVVGAAPKETQY
>.|TRBJ1-5|TRBV30
AWRGQGSTQPQH
>few|TRBJ2-7|TRBV30
AWRQGVYEQY
>.|TRBJ2-6|TRBV18
ASSDRVSGANGLT
>.|TRBJ2-1|TRBV7-2
ASSFQGSSYNEQF
>few|TRBJ1-6|TRBV27
ASSLLAETGNSPLH
>once|TRBJ1-1|TRBV27
ASSLGAEAF
>.|TRBJ2-2|TRBV18
ASSPPSPGSLANTGELF
>few|TRBJ1-2|TRBV27
ASSLRQGYGYGYT
>.|TRBJ1-1|TRBV19
ASSALKGVRSTEAF
>.|TRBJ1-1|TRBV5-6
ASSLGRGSNEAF